This entry lists 27 T cell receptor beta chains sequenced from one sample in a study of control samples from healthy donors and cancer patients. Generated by immunoSEQ multiplex PCR, the TCRdb table keeps only in-frame clones and is missing some. The sample yields fewer than 85,000 clones, about nine tenths seen once. The source material was blood. Receptors originate from a man aged 25-40 years in good health.

This clone was seen once. The rearrangement uses TRBV28 and TRBJ1-1; D may be TRBD1 (5 bases). CDR1 and CDR2 from the germline V gene are MDHEN and SYDVKM. The CDR3 totals 14 residues. Trimming left V 4 bases short and J 0 bases short, with 9 bases between. CDR3 sequence reads: CASSSGLMNTEAFF. The CDR3 region has the DNA TGTGCCAGCAGTTCGGGGCTAATGAACACTGAAGCTTTCTTT.

V gene TRBV2 combines with J gene TRBJ2-7; unclear D gene. CDR3 length: 14 residues. Germline CDR1 and CDR2: SNHLY and FYNNEI. V dropped 5 bases and J dropped 2 bases, with 13 bases sitting between them. The CDR3 protein is CASSTDVPPYEQYF. CDR3 in DNA: TGTGCCAGCAGTACGGACGTTCCGCCCTACGAGCAGTACTTC.

DNA for the CDR3: TGTGCCAGCAGCCCCATCGGGACAGCCAATTCTGGGGCCAACGTCCTGACTTTC. Translated: CASSPIGTANSGANVLTF. V and J are TRBV7-3 and TRBJ2-6, with 7 bases lining up with TRBD1. From germline, CDR1 is SGHTA and CDR2 FQGTGA. The CDR3 is 18 amino acids. With V trimmed by 5 bases and J by 1 base, 11 bases remained unmatched. Complete variable domain (other parts from reference TRBV7-3 and TRBJ2-6): GAGVSQTPSNKVTEKGKYVELRCDPISGHTALYWYRQSLGQGPEFLIYFQGTGAADDSGLPNDRFFAVRPEGSVSTLKIQRTERGDSAVYLCASSPIGTANSGANVLTFGAGSRLTVL.

The chain has TRBV6-5 and TRBJ2-3, with 9 bases identical to TRBD1. This CDR3 contains 15 residues. From germline, CDR1 is MNHEY and CDR2 SVGAGI. Trimming took 8 bases from V and 0 from J; bases not matched to a gene: 6. The CDR3 DNA is TGTGCCAGCGGAACCGGGACAGGGAGCACAGATACGCAGTATTTT. This sequence encodes CASGTGTGSTDTQYF.

This rearrangement joins TRBV19 to TRBJ2-2, with D possibly TRBD1 on 6 matching bases. Between the trimmed V and J ends, which lost 4 bases and 6 bases, there was a span of 9 bases. CDR1 is LNHDA and CDR2 is SQIVND in the germline V gene (reference sequence). The CDR3 spans 13 residues. The CDR3 loop is CASSTGVAGELFF. CDR3 coding DNA: TGTGCCAGTAGTACAGGGGTTGCCGGGGAGCTGTTTTTT.

The genes are TRBV5-5 and TRBJ2-7; a possible D gene is TRBD2 (5 bases). Trimming cost V 2 bases and J 3 bases, with 15 bases left between them. The CDR3 loop spans 15 amino acids. Looked up from germline, CDR1 is SGHKS and CDR2 is YYEKEE (reference sequence). CDR3 protein: CASSFVQTTFYEQYF. The CDR3 coding sequence is TGTGCCAGCAGCTTTGTCCAGACTACGTTCTACGAGCAGTACTTC.

This clone was seen just once. The J gene is TRBJ2-1, the V gene TRBV20-1; possibly TRBD1 or TRBD2 for D (8 bases each). The germline gives CDR1 DFQATT, CDR2 SNEGSKA (reference sequence). Deletions cut 3 bases from V and 8 bases from J, with 23 bases between. There are 16 residues in the CDR3. Written as DNA, the CDR3 is TGCAGTGCTAGTAACATAGCGGGACAGGTTTTGCATGAGCAGTTCTTC. Translation gives CSASNIAGQVLHEQFF.

This clone is a singleton in its sample. The rearrangement links TRBV5-4 to TRBJ2-7; 7 bases map to TRBD1. J was trimmed by 0 bases and V by 4 bases; bases with no gene match: 4. The CDR3 is 14 residues long. From germline, CDR1 is SGHNT and CDR2 YYREEE (reference sequence). The CDR3 nucleotides are TGTGCCAGCAGCGCCGGGACAGACTCCTACGAGCAGTACTTC. Translation: CASSAGTDSYEQYF.

The V and J genes are TRBV24-1 and TRBJ2-1, with 11 bases matching TRBD2. The CDR3 is made up of 14 amino acids. Trimming at V came to 9 bases and at J to 6 bases, leaving 6 bases not matched to a gene. The germline V gene has CDR1 KGHDR and CDR2 SFDVKD. This CDR3 is CATAGTSGSNEQFF. The CDR3 DNA sequence: TGTGCCACCGCCGGGACTAGCGGCTCCAATGAGCAGTTCTTC.

The chain recombines TRBV14 with TRBJ1-6; D is unresolved. Germline lookup yields CDR1 SGHDN and CDR2 FVKESK. The V gene lost 0 bases and the J gene lost 2 bases, with 8 bases spanning the gap. The CDR3 extends over 16 amino acids. The CDR3 loop is CASSQDRRTYNSPLHF. The CDR3 nucleotides read TGTGCCAGCAGCCAAGATCGCCGGACCTATAATTCACCCCTCCACTTT.

This sequence joins TRBV15 and TRBJ2-7; D might be TRBD1 or TRBD2, each matching 5 bases. Trimming cost V 4 bases and J 2 bases, with 12 bases left between them. Germline lookup yields CDR1 LNHNV and CDR2 YYDKDF (reference sequence). The CDR3 covers 14 residues. CDR3: CATSTGTVTYEQYF. In nucleotides, the CDR3 is TGTGCCACCAGCACCGGGACGGTGACCTACGAGCAGTACTTC.

The V gene is TRBV5-1, the J gene TRBJ2-7; D perhaps matches TRBD1 (5 bases). CDR1 is SGHRS and CDR2 is YFSETQ in the germline V gene. The V and J ends lost 8 bases and 3 bases respectively, with 15 bases between them. The CDR3 totals 13 residues. The DNA for the CDR3 is TGCGCCAGTAGGACACACATGAGCTACGAGCAGTACTTC. This sequence encodes CASRTHMSYEQYF.

V usage is TRBV3-1 (or the pseudogene TRBV3-2) and J usage is TRBJ2-1; 8 bases map to TRBD2. Germline CDR1 and CDR2: LGHDT and YNNKEL (reference sequence). The CDR3 is 15 amino acids. V shed 2 bases and J 6 bases; nucleotides not matched to a gene: 6. DNA for the CDR3: TGTGCCAGCAGCCAAACCGGGACTAGTCCCAATGAGCAGTTCTTC. Its translation: CASSQTGTSPNEQFF.

The rearrangement joins TRBV27 to TRBJ2-5, with D possibly matching TRBD2 (6 bases). Germline lookup yields CDR1 MNHEY and CDR2 SMNVEV (reference sequence). CDR3 length: 20 amino acids. Trimming stripped 3 bases from V and 5 bases from J, with 31 bases between. DNA for the CDR3: TGTGCCAGCAGTTTTTTTCCAAGTTCTTCCGTGGTTTGGGGGACTGAGACCCAGTACTTC. Its protein product is CASSFFPSSSVVWGTETQYF.

The V call is TRBV4-3, the J call TRBJ2-7, with D possibly being TRBD1 (5 bases). CDR3 length: 15 residues. Germline values: CDR1 LGHNA, CDR2 YSLEER. Trimming took 4 bases from V and 5 from J, leaving 18 bases between them. The CDR3 bases are TGCGCCAGCAGCCGACAGTGGGGCGTCCCCGACGAGCAGTACTTC. Translating gives CASSRQWGVPDEQYF.

The V gene is TRBV7-9, the J gene TRBJ1-5, with D maybe TRBD1 (5 bases). V gave up 1 base and J gave up 6 bases, with 10 bases separating them. CDR1 is SEHNR, CDR2 FQNEAQ, per germline (reference sequence). This CDR3 comprises 14 residues. Here the CDR3 DNA reads TGTGCCAGCAGCTTAGAAGTGCAGGGTCAGCCCCAGCATTTT. Protein: CASSLEVQGQPQHF.

V is TRBV4-1 and J is TRBJ2-1, with D perhaps matching TRBD1 or TRBD2 (5 bases each). This CDR3 is built from 14 residues. Germline V gene lookup returns CDR1 MGHRA and CDR2 YSYEKL. Trimming shortened V by 4 bases and J by 1 base, and 8 bases separated the two germline ends. This CDR3 reads CASSREGSYNEQFF. CDR3 sequence (DNA): TGCGCCAGCAGCCGCGAGGGGTCCTACAATGAGCAGTTCTTC.

This rearrangement joins TRBV13 to TRBJ2-1; D may be TRBD2 (5 bases). The CDR3 contains 13 residues. From germline, CDR1 is PRHDT and CDR2 FYEKMQ (reference sequence). V was trimmed by 5 bases and J by 9 bases, leaving 14 bases between them. CDR3 nucleotides: TGTGCCAGCAGCCCCTACCGAGAGGGTGAGCAGTTCTTC. Protein sequence: CASSPYREGEQFF.

This chain links TRBV7-2 with TRBJ1-2, with 9 positions matching TRBD1. This CDR3 contains 14 residues. Germline loops: CDR1 SGHTA, CDR2 FQGNSA. With V trimmed by 6 bases and J by 1 base, 3 bases remained unmatched. This CDR3 reads CASSLDRGNYGYTF. CDR3 sequence (DNA): TGTGCCAGCAGTCTGGACAGGGGTAACTATGGCTACACCTTC.

The V gene is TRBV15, the J gene TRBJ2-1, with 10 bases lining up with TRBD2. V lost 9 bases to trimming and J lost 5 bases; unmatched junction nucleotides: 10. Germline CDR1 is LNHNV and CDR2 is YYDKDF (reference sequence). The CDR3 consists of 15 residues. Here the CDR3 DNA reads TGTGCCACTCGATCAAGCGGGAGGGCCGACAATGAGCAGTTCTTC. Its protein product is CATRSSGRADNEQFF.

The CDR3 loop reads CASSRSGQMGETQYF. The CDR3, as DNA: TGTGCCAGCAGCCGAAGTGGACAGATGGGAGAGACCCAGTACTTC. The chain combines TRBV11-3 with TRBJ2-5; tentative D call: TRBD1 (6 bases). The length of the CDR3 is 15 residues. Trimming pared 5 bases from V and 4 bases from J, leaving 17 bases between. The V gene's germline CDR1 is SGHNT and CDR2 YENEEA.

This chain joins TRBV5-1 and TRBJ2-2; D possibly corresponds to TRBD1 (6 bases). The CDR3 consists of 16 residues. Germline V gene lookup returns CDR1 SGHRS and CDR2 YFSETQ. Trimming stripped 4 bases from V and 2 bases from J, with 15 bases between. Written as DNA, the CDR3 is TGCGCCAGCAGCAGTAGGGACACGTCTAACACCGGGGAGCTGTTTTTT. Translation: CASSSRDTSNTGELFF.

The chain links TRBV29-1 to TRBJ1-1, with TRBD1 as a possible D gene (5 bases). V was cut by 4 bases and J by 3 bases, with 15 bases left in between. The length of the CDR3 is 14 residues. Germline-derived CDR1 and CDR2 are SQVTM and ANQGSEA. CDR3 nucleotide sequence: TGCAGCGTTGTAGGGGCAAGGCTGGACACTGAAGCTTTCTTT. Translation: CSVVGARLDTEAFF.

As concerns this clone: Additional DNA sequences in this sample encode the identical CDR3. This chain connects TRBV12-3 or TRBV12-4 to TRBJ2-7; D ambiguous. The CDR3 is 12 amino acids. The ends were cut back, 3 bases at V and 3 bases at J, with 6 bases in the middle. The CDR3, as DNA: TGTGCCAGCAGTTTTGGCAGCTACGAGCAGTACTTC. Protein sequence: CASSFGSYEQYF.

The rearrangement uses TRBV27 and TRBJ2-5, with 7 bases lining up with TRBD1. Germline CDR1 is MNHEY and CDR2 is SMNVEV (reference sequence). This CDR3 spans 13 amino acids. J was trimmed by 7 bases and V by 7 bases; bases with no gene match: 9. CDR3 region: CASTSRAGGTQYF. CDR3 bases: TGTGCCAGCACCTCCCGGGCAGGGGGGACCCAGTACTTC.

The chain is built from TRBV9 and TRBJ2-3, with D perhaps TRBD1 (6 bases). With 0 bases removed from V and 3 bases from J, the gap between germline ends came to 8 bases. Germline CDR1 SGDLS, CDR2 YYNGEE. The CDR3 is 14 amino acids. This CDR3 reads CASSVVTGTDTQYF. Written as DNA, the CDR3 is TGTGCCAGCAGCGTAGTCACAGGGACAGATACGCAGTATTTT.

V usage is TRBV5-1 and J usage is TRBJ1-2, with TRBD1 matching over 8 bases. The CDR3 length is 16 residues. With V trimmed by 3 bases and J by 4 bases, 11 bases remained unmatched. The germline V gene encodes CDR1 SGHRS and CDR2 YFSETQ. CDR3 amino acids: CASSSRGPQEGYGYTF. In DNA form, the CDR3 reads TGCGCCAGCAGCTCCAGGGGGCCCCAGGAGGGCTATGGCTACACCTTC.